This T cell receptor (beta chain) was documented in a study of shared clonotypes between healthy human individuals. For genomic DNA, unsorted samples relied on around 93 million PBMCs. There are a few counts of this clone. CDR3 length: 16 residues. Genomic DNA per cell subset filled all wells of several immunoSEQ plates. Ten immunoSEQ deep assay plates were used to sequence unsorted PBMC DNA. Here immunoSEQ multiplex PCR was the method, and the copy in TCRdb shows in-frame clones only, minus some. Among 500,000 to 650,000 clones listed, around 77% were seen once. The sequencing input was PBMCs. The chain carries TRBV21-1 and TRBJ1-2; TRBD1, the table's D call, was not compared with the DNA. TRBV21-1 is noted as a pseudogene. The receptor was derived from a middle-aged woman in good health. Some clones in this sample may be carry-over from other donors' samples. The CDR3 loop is CASSKARDRPNYGYTF. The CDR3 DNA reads TGTGCCAGCAGCAAAGCGAGGGACAGACCCAACTATGGCTACACCTTC.